This T cell receptor beta chain originates from a study of memory CD4+ T cells and cytomegalovirus serostatus. The sort gate was single viable CD3+CD4+CD8-CD45RO+ cells for memory CD4+ T cells. This CDR3 has 13 amino acids. J lost 7 bases, V lost 5 bases, and 6 bases had no gene match. Germline CDR1 and CDR2: SGHAT and FQNNGV. TCRdb keeps only in-frame clones here, not all; method: immunoSEQ multiplex PCR. This table has about 59,000 clones, about 81% appearing once. This rearrangement joins TRBV11-2 to TRBJ2-5, with 8 bases fitting TRBD1. The material sequenced was memory CD4+ T cells from blood. The sequence came from an adult in good health and CMV-seronegative. CDR3 DNA sequence: TGTGCCAGCAGCCCGGACAGGGACGGGACCCAGTACTTC. Protein product: CASSPDRDGTQYF.